A single sample is the source of the 29 T cell receptor beta chains below, sequenced in a study of chemoradiotherapy in HPV16-positive cancers. Using immunoSEQ multiplex PCR, the repertoire was profiled, and TCRdb retains in-frame clones only, with some absent. The top ten clones hold 7.2% of a sample with 1,500 to 2,000 clones, approximately 86% of them seen once. Material: tumor tissue, obtained from a patient who underwent chemoradiotherapy. The source is a human donor with HPV-associated anogenital cancer.

V usage is TRBV6-5 and J usage is TRBJ2-7; either TRBD1 or TRBD2 may fit D (5 bases each). Germline lookup yields CDR1 MNHEY and CDR2 SVGAGI. Trimming left V 2 bases short and J 3 bases short, with 11 bases between. This CDR3 has 14 residues. The CDR3 nucleotides read TGTGCCAGCAGTTACCGGGGCCGCAACTACGAGCAGTACTTC. Amino acid sequence: CASSYRGRNYEQYF.

The genes are TRBV5-4 and TRBJ1-6; TRBD1 is a possible D gene (6 bases). This CDR3 is built from 15 residues. Germline V lookup: CDR1 SGHNT, CDR2 YYREEE (reference sequence). V was clipped by 0 bases and J by 8 bases, with 12 bases between them. The CDR3 DNA reads TGTGCCAGCAGCTTGGCGACAGGTGGGGATTCACCCCTCCACTTT. Translated: CASSLATGGDSPLHF. The full variable domain, with the rest looked up from reference TRBV5-4 and TRBJ1-6, is ETGVTQSPTHLIKTRGQQVTLRCSSQSGHNTVSWYQQALGQGPQFIFQYYREEENGRGNFPPRFSGLQFPNYSSELNVNALELDDSALYLCASSLATGGDSPLHFGNGTRLTVT.

The genes are TRBV28 and TRBJ1-3; no firm D call. Trimming cost V 6 bases and J 7 bases, with 10 bases left between them. Germline V gene data show CDR1 as MDHEN and CDR2 as SYDVKM. The CDR3 has 12 amino acids. The DNA of the CDR3 is TGTGCCAGCAGAGGGCGCAGGAACACCATATATTTT. Its protein is CASRGRRNTIYF.

The sample holds one count of this clone. The chain joins TRBV28 to TRBJ1-5, with D possibly TRBD1 on 5 matching bases. The germline V gene has CDR1 MDHEN and CDR2 SYDVKM. CDR3 size: 16 residues. V gave up 6 bases and J gave up 0 bases, with 15 bases separating them. Here the CDR3 DNA reads TGTGCCAGCAGACGAAGGGGCGGGGGTAGCAATCAGCCCCAGCATTTT. Its translation: CASRRRGGGSNQPQHF.

The rearrangement links TRBV12-5 to TRBJ1-1; D is possibly TRBD1 (5 bases). Trimming left V 1 base short and J 6 bases short, with 9 bases between. The CDR3 is made up of 13 amino acids. The germline CDR1 and CDR2 sequences are LGHNT and FRNRAP. The CDR3 region is CASGLAGYPEAFF. The CDR3 DNA reads TGTGCTAGTGGTTTGGCAGGGTACCCTGAAGCTTTCTTT.

The V gene is TRBV5-1, the J gene TRBJ2-5; no reliable D call. V was trimmed by 4 bases and J by 2 bases, leaving 9 bases between them. This CDR3 has 13 residues. Germline loops: CDR1 SGHRS, CDR2 YFSETQ. The CDR3 DNA reads as TGCGCCAGCAGCCCCGCGGCTCAAGAGACCCAGTACTTC. Translating gives CASSPAAQETQYF.

This rearrangement joins TRBV2 to TRBJ1-1; no reliable D call. Germline values: CDR1 SNHLY, CDR2 FYNNEI. Trimming left V 4 bases short and J 6 bases short, with 12 bases between. The CDR3 runs 13 residues. The CDR3 coding sequence is TGTGCCAGCAGTGCCCCCGAACTGCCTGAAGCTTTCTTT. This codes for CASSAPELPEAFF.

The rearrangement uses TRBV19 and TRBJ2-3; D possibly corresponds to TRBD2 (6 bases). This CDR3 has 15 residues. V gave up 5 bases and J gave up 4 bases, with 16 bases separating them. The V gene's germline CDR1 is LNHDA and CDR2 SQIVND (reference sequence). The CDR3 loop reads CASSSYSGDSDTQYF. The CDR3 DNA follows: TGTGCCAGTAGTTCGTACTCGGGGGATTCAGATACGCAGTATTTT.

This chain links TRBV12-5 with TRBJ1-5, with unresolved D. Germline values: CDR1 LGHNT, CDR2 FRNRAP. The V and J ends lost 2 bases and 1 base respectively, with 9 bases between them. The CDR3 sequence is 15 residues long. The CDR3 here is CASGLPPMSNQPQHF. CDR3 nucleotide sequence: TGTGCTAGTGGTTTGCCCCCCATGAGCAATCAGCCCCAGCATTTT.

V gene TRBV6-1 combines with J gene TRBJ1-6; D remains ambiguous. Germline V gene data show CDR1 as MNHNS and CDR2 as SASEGT. The ends were cut back, 8 bases at V and 0 bases at J, with 11 bases in the middle. The CDR3 runs to 15 residues. The CDR3 region is CASGERSSYNSPLHF. The CDR3 coding sequence is TGTGCCAGCGGGGAGAGGAGCTCCTATAATTCACCCCTCCACTTT.

CDR3 sequence (DNA): TGTGCCAGCAGCCCCAAGACAGGGGGAGGGAACATTCAGTACTTC. The encoded protein is CASSPKTGGGNIQYF. V is TRBV7-2 and J is TRBJ2-4; 9 nucleotides align to TRBD1. Germline trimming cut 5 bases from V and 7 bases from J; bases unmatched to any gene: 9. The CDR3 extends over 15 amino acids. Per the germline V gene, CDR1 is SGHTA and CDR2 is FQGNSA.

This clone was seen only a few times. The rearrangement links TRBV19 to TRBJ2-1, with D perhaps being TRBD1 or TRBD2 (6 bases each). This CDR3 is built from 17 residues. The germline V and J ends were trimmed by 0 bases and 6 bases, with 18 bases remaining between them. Germline V gene sequence: CDR1 LNHDA, CDR2 SQIVND (reference sequence). CDR3: CASSIDPEGGTGNEQFF. The CDR3 DNA reads TGTGCCAGTAGTATAGATCCAGAGGGGGGAACGGGCAATGAGCAGTTCTTC.

The CDR3 spells CATSPRTTGQPQHF. In DNA form, the CDR3 reads TGTGCCACCAGCCCTCGGACGACCGGTCAGCCCCAGCATTTT. The chain uses TRBV15 and TRBJ1-5; D is unclear. With 5 bases removed from V and 6 bases from J, the gap between germline ends came to 14 bases. Germline-derived CDR1 and CDR2 are LNHNV and YYDKDF (reference sequence). The CDR3 sequence is 14 residues long.

The chain is built from TRBV6-5 and TRBJ1-1; D uncertain. V gave up 4 bases and J gave up 0 bases, with 15 bases separating them. This CDR3 region has 16 residues. The germline V gene encodes CDR1 MNHEY and CDR2 SVGAGI. For the CDR3, the DNA is TGTGCCAGCAGTTGGCGCCTGGACGGGATGAACACTGAAGCTTTCTTT. Translation: CASSWRLDGMNTEAFF.

This clone was picked up one time. The chain uses TRBV5-4 and TRBJ2-5; D is unclear. Germline-derived CDR1 and CDR2 are SGHNT and YYREEE (reference sequence). The V end was cut by 4 bases, the J end by 5 bases, with 15 bases between. The CDR3 length is 14 residues. CDR3 region: CASSHPTYSETQYF. The CDR3 coding sequence is TGTGCCAGCAGCCACCCTACGTACTCGGAGACCCAGTACTTC.

The chain uses TRBV7-9 and TRBJ1-1, with D possibly matching TRBD1 (5 bases). The V and J ends lost 5 bases and 11 bases respectively, with 18 bases between them. Germline CDR1 SEHNR, CDR2 FQNEAQ (reference sequence). The CDR3 totals 13 residues. CDR3 in amino acids: CASSGEGPSLAFF. In DNA form, the CDR3 reads TGTGCCAGCAGCGGAGAGGGACCCTCGTTGGCTTTCTTT.

This clone occurred once. The chain recombines TRBV18 with TRBJ1-6; 8 bases align to TRBD1. Trimming took 3 bases from V and 5 from J; bases not matched to a gene: 6. The length of the CDR3 is 16 residues. CDR1 and CDR2 (germline): KGHSH, LQKENI. The CDR3 is CASSPRGPDNNSPLHF. The CDR3 DNA follows: TGTGCCAGCTCACCCAGGGGGCCTGATAATAATTCACCCCTCCACTTT.

This clone was observed a single time. The CDR3 DNA follows: TGCAGCGTTGTGAGGCAGCCGAACACTGAAGCTTTCTTT. Protein product: CSVVRQPNTEAFF. The V gene is TRBV29-1, the J gene TRBJ1-1; D remains ambiguous. This CDR3 comprises 13 residues. Trimming pared 4 bases from V and 1 base from J, leaving 10 bases between. Germline lookup yields CDR1 SQVTM and CDR2 ANQGSEA.

The rearrangement joins TRBV2 to TRBJ2-3; 11 bases are a match to TRBD2. Germline V gives CDR1 SNHLY, CDR2 FYNNEI. V dropped 6 bases and J dropped 4; count of bases not matched to a gene: 6. The length of the CDR3 is 15 residues. The CDR3 sequence: CASSKLAGVADTQYF. In DNA, the CDR3 is TGTGCCAGCAGCAAACTAGCGGGGGTGGCAGATACGCAGTATTTT.

The J gene is TRBJ1-6, the V gene TRBV6-5; D might be TRBD1 (5 bases). The ends were cut back, 0 bases at V and 10 bases at J, with 16 bases in the middle. This CDR3 is 16 amino acids long. Germline CDR1 reads MNHEY; CDR2 reads SVGAGI. CDR3 loop: CASSYSNQGISSPLHF. CDR3 nucleotides: TGTGCCAGCAGTTACTCGAATCAGGGTATCAGCTCACCCCTCCACTTT.

This chain links TRBV5-4 with TRBJ1-2; possible D gene TRBD1, 5 bases. Trimming removed 4 bases from V and 2 bases from J, with 18 bases in between. In germline, CDR1 is SGHNT, CDR2 YYREEE (reference sequence). This CDR3 is built from 16 residues. The CDR3 DNA reads TGTGCCAGCAGCCTCGGGACGAGGTCAGGGAACTATGGCTACACCTTC. Translating gives CASSLGTRSGNYGYTF.

This clone has a single count. The chain has TRBV9 and TRBJ1-1, with D hard to call. Germline CDR1 is SGDLS and CDR2 is YYNGEE. The CDR3 sequence is 13 residues long. Trimming took 2 bases from V and 3 from J, leaving 8 bases between them. Written as DNA, the CDR3 is TGTGCCAGCAGCGTTTTAACGGACACTGAAGCTTTCTTT. Translated, it gives CASSVLTDTEAFF. The whole variable domain, filled in from reference TRBV9 and TRBJ1-1, reads DSGVTQTPKHLITATGQRVTLRCSPRSGDLSVYWYQQSLDQGLQFLIQYYNGEERAKGNILERFSAQQFPDLHSELNLSSLELGDSALYFCASSVLTDTEAFFGQGTRLTVV.

The chain uses TRBV7-9 and TRBJ1-5; TRBD1 agrees at 7 bases. The trim removed 1 base at V and 7 bases at J, leaving 10 bases unmatched. The CDR3 extends over 16 amino acids. Per the germline V gene, CDR1 is SEHNR and CDR2 is FQNEAQ (reference sequence). The CDR3 protein is CASSLGEQGLGQPQHF. The DNA for the CDR3 is TGTGCCAGCAGCTTAGGGGAACAGGGGTTGGGCCAGCCCCAGCATTTT.

The chain has TRBV30 and TRBJ1-2; D is perhaps TRBD1 (5 bases). In germline, CDR1 is GTSNPN, CDR2 SVGIG (reference sequence). The CDR3 has 13 residues. V gave up 0 bases and J gave up 4 bases, with 9 bases separating them. CDR3 sequence: CAWSVLGVYGYTF. The CDR3 DNA follows: TGTGCCTGGAGTGTATTGGGGGTCTATGGCTACACCTTC.

The chain couples TRBV7-8 to TRBJ2-3; D remains unclear. V was shortened by 0 bases and J by 3 bases, with 10 bases between the two germline ends. CDR1 is SGHVS, CDR2 FQNEAQ, per germline. CDR3 length: 15 amino acids. CDR3 DNA sequence: TGTGCCAGCAGCTTAGCGCTGTCCGGGACAGATACGCAGTATTTT. Translated, it gives CASSLALSGTDTQYF.

This chain uses TRBV28 with TRBJ2-7; D is uncertain. CDR3 length: 10 amino acids. V dropped 3 bases and J dropped 7 bases, with 4 bases sitting between them. The V gene's germline CDR1 is MDHEN and CDR2 SYDVKM. The CDR3 region has the DNA TGTGCCAGCAGTTTGTCAGAGCAGTACTTC. Translation: CASSLSEQYF.

This clone was seen just once. The rearrangement links TRBV4-1 to TRBJ2-7; D perhaps matches TRBD2 (5 bases). The CDR3 has 16 amino acids. The germline V gene encodes CDR1 MGHRA and CDR2 YSYEKL. The V and J ends lost 0 bases and 1 base respectively, with 13 bases between them. CDR3 in amino acids: CASSQELGGGSYEQYF. In DNA form, the CDR3 reads TGCGCCAGCAGCCAAGAACTCGGTGGCGGGTCCTACGAGCAGTACTTC.

V is TRBV7-8 and J is TRBJ1-1, with unresolved D. V gave up 1 base and J gave up 2 bases, with 8 bases separating them. CDR1 SGHVS and CDR2 FQNEAQ come from the germline V gene. This CDR3 region has 14 residues. The CDR3 bases are TGTGCCAGCAGCTTAGGTGCCAGAAACACTGAAGCTTTCTTT. Translated, it gives CASSLGARNTEAFF.

This clone showed up just a few times. The chain has TRBV6-4 and TRBJ2-2; the D gene could be TRBD1 or TRBD2 (5 bases each). Trimming pared 3 bases from V and 5 bases from J, leaving 7 bases between. CDR1 MRHNA and CDR2 SNTAGT come from the germline V gene. This CDR3 is built from 13 residues. CDR3 in amino acids: CASSEGETGELFF. The DNA for the CDR3 is TGTGCCAGCAGTGAGGGGGAGACCGGGGAGCTGTTTTTT.